This TCR beta chain came from a study of cytomegalovirus exposure and HLA in healthy donors. This CDR3 has 16 residues. CDR1 is LGHNA, CDR2 YNFKEQ, per germline. With V trimmed by 1 base and J by 5 bases, 9 bases remained unmatched. A few counts support this clone. The PCR had 60 Vbeta and 13 Jbeta primers. Method: immunoSEQ multiplex PCR; TCRdb's copy keeps in-frame clones and lacks some. The sample has roughly 120,000 clones, about 80% seen once; the top ten hold 1.5% to 2%. The sample taken for sequencing was PBMCs. The genes are TRBV4-2 and TRBJ2-3; 7 positions match TRBD2. The TCR comes from a man aged 18 to 29 in good health and CMV-seronegative. CDR3 region: CASSQVVAGVVDTQYF. CDR3 sequence (DNA): TGTGCCAGCAGCCAAGTTGTGGCGGGAGTGGTAGATACGCAGTATTTT.